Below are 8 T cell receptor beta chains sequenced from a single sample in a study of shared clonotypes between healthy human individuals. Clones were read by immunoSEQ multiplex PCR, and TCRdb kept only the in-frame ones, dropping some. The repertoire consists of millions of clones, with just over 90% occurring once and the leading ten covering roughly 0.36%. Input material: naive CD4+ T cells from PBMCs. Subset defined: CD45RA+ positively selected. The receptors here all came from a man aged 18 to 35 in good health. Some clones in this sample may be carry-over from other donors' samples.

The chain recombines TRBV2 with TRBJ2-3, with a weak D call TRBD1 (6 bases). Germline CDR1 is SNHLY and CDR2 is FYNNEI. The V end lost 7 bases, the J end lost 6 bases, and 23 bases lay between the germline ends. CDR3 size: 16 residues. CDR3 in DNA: TGTGCCAGCAACTTACTACAGGGCATAAACTCCGATACGCAGTATTTT. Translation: CASNLLQGINSDTQYF.

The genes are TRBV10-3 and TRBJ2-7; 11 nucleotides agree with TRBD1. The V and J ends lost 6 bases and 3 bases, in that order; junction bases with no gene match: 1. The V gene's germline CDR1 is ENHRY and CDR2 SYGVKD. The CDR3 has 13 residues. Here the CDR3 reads CAIRGQGDYEQYF. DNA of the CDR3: TGTGCCATCAGGGGACAGGGGGACTACGAGCAGTACTTC.

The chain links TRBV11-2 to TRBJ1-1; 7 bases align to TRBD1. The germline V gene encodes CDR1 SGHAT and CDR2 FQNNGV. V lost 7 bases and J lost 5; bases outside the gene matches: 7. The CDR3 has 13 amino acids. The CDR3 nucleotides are TGTGCCAGCACCATCACAGGGGAGACTGAAGCTTTCTTT. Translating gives CASTITGETEAFF.

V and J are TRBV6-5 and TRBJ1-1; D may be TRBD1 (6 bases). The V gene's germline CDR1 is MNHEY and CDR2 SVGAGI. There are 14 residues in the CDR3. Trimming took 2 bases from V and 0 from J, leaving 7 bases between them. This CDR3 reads CASSYRTVNTEAFF. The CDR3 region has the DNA TGTGCCAGCAGTTACAGGACAGTGAACACTGAAGCTTTCTTT.

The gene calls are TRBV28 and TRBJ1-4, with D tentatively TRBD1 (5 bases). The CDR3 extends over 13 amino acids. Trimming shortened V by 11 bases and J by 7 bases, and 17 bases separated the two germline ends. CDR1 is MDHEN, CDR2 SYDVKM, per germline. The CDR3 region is CAGSRAQGEKLFF. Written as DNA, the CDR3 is TGTGCCGGGAGCCGGGCCCAGGGTGAAAAACTGTTTTTT.

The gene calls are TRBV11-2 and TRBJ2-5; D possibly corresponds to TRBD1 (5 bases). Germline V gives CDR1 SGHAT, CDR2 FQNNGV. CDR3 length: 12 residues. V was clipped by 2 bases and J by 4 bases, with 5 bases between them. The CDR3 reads CASSLQGETQYF. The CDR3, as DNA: TGTGCCAGCAGCTTACAGGGAGAGACCCAGTACTTC. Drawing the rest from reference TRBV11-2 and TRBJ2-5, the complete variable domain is EAGVAQSPRYKIIEKRQSVAFWCNPISGHATLYWYQQILGQGPKLLIQFQNNGVVDDSQLPKDRFSAERLKGVDSTLKIQPAKLEDSAVYLCASSLQGETQYFGPGTRLLVL.

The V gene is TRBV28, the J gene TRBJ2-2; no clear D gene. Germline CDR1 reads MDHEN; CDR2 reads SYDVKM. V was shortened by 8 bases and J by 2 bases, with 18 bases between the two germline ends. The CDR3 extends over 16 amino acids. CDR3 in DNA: TGTGCCAGCGGCGATTACCGGGCTCAAAACACCGGGGAGCTGTTTTTT. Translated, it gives CASGDYRAQNTGELFF. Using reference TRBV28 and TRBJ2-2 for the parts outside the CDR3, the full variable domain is DVKVTQSSRYLVKRTGEKVFLECVQDMDHENMFWYRQDPGLGLRLIYFSYDVKMKEKGDIPEGYSVSREKKERFSLILESASTNQTSMYLCASGDYRAQNTGELFFGEGSRLTVL.

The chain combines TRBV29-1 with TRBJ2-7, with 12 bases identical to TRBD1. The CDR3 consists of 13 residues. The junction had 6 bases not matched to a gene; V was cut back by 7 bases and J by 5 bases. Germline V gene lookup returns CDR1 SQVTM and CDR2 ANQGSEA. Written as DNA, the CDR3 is TGCAGCGCAACCGGGACAGGGGGCCACGAGCAGTACTTC. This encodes CSATGTGGHEQYF.